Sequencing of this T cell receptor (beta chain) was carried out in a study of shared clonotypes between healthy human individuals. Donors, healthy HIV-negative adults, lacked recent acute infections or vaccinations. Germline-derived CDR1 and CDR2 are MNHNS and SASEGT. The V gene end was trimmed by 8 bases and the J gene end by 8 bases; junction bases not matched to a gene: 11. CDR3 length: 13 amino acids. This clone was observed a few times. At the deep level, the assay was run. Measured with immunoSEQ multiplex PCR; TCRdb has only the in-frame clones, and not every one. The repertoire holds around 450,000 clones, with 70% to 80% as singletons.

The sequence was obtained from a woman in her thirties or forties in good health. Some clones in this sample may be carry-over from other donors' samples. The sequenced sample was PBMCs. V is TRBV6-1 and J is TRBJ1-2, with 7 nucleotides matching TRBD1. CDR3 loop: CASETRQGRGYTF. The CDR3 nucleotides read TGTGCCAGCGAGACACGACAGGGAAGAGGCTACACCTTC.